These 30 T cell receptor beta chains were all obtained from the same sample, sequenced in a study of Ad26.COV2.S vaccination and SARS-CoV-2 variants. The treatment is: about 20 received Ad26.COV2.S at low or high dose, single or two shots; a few received placebo; per-sample allocation not given. It was on day 63 after the first vaccine or placebo injection that samples were taken. TCRdb's copy holds only in-frame clones and misses some; the assay was immunoSEQ multiplex PCR. The table has some 320,000 clones, about 82% seen once. Sequences were derived from peripheral blood, sampled in a trial of Ad26.COV2.S vaccine versus placebo. These receptors were taken from a person aged 18-60 years who received the Ad26.COV2.S COVID-19 vaccine or a placebo.

The rearrangement joins TRBV13 to TRBJ2-3; no reliable D call. Per germline, CDR1 PRHDT and CDR2 FYEKMQ (reference sequence). CDR3 length equals 13 residues. The germline V and J ends were trimmed by 5 bases and 2 bases, with 8 bases remaining between them. DNA for the CDR3: TGTGCCAGCAGCCTCGGATCCACAGATACGCAGTATTTT. Encoded protein: CASSLGSTDTQYF.

This clone was seen only once. V and J are TRBV9 and TRBJ1-6; D is unclear. Germline V gene sequence: CDR1 SGDLS, CDR2 YYNGEE. This CDR3 is 16 amino acids long. Trimming removed 3 bases from V and 9 bases from J, with 19 bases in between. In nucleotides, the CDR3 is TGTGCCAGCAGCGGCTCCGGGCAGGTTAAGGGTTCACCCCTCCACTTT. This gives the protein CASSGSGQVKGSPLHF.

The sample holds a few counts of this clone. The chain couples TRBV5-4 to TRBJ1-2, with D perhaps TRBD1 (6 bases). Between the trimmed V and J ends, which lost 4 bases and 3 bases, there was a span of 13 bases. This CDR3 has 14 residues. Germline CDR1 reads SGHNT; CDR2 reads YYREEE (reference sequence). In DNA, the CDR3 is TGTGCCAGCAGCCCCTCAGGGGCCCACTATGGCTACACCTTC. Amino acids: CASSPSGAHYGYTF.

The chain joins TRBV18 to TRBJ1-2, with D possibly matching TRBD1 (5 bases). Germline V lookup: CDR1 KGHSH, CDR2 LQKENI. The CDR3 totals 18 residues. Deletions cut 4 bases from V and 2 bases from J, with 23 bases between. CDR3 residues: CASSRPGLQDEGNYGYTF. CDR3 bases: TGTGCCAGCTCACGGCCGGGCCTGCAAGACGAGGGGAACTATGGCTACACCTTC. Drawing the rest from reference TRBV18 and TRBJ1-2, the complete variable domain is NAGVMQNPRHLVRRRGQEARLRCSPMKGHSHVYWYRQLPEEGLKFMVYLQKENIIDESGMPKERFSAEFPKEGPSILRIQQVVRGDSAAYFCASSRPGLQDEGNYGYTFGSGTRLTVV.

V usage is TRBV27 and J usage is TRBJ2-7; no definite D call. Per germline, CDR1 MNHEY and CDR2 SMNVEV (reference sequence). V shed 3 bases and J shed 3 bases, with 9 bases lying between them. This CDR3 contains 13 residues. The CDR3 DNA sequence: TGTGCCAGCAGTTTCACACGCAGCTACGAGCAGTACTTC. It translates to CASSFTRSYEQYF.

The genes are TRBV5-4 and TRBJ1-4; 9 bases agree with TRBD1. The junction had 7 bases not matched to a gene; V was cut back by 2 bases and J by 8 bases. The CDR3 consists of 15 residues. Germline assignment: CDR1 SGHNT and CDR2 YYREEE (reference sequence). The CDR3 DNA is TGTGCCAGCAGCTTCGGGGGACAGGGCAGCGAAAAACTGTTTTTT. This codes for CASSFGGQGSEKLFF.

V is TRBV19 and J is TRBJ2-7; possibly TRBD1 or TRBD2 for D (5 bases each). The CDR3 covers 14 residues. Trimming shortened V by 5 bases and J by 0 bases, and 11 bases separated the two germline ends. Germline assignment: CDR1 LNHDA and CDR2 SQIVND (reference sequence). CDR3 protein: CASSRAGSSYEQYF. The CDR3 DNA is TGTGCCAGTAGTCGCGCAGGGAGCTCCTACGAGCAGTACTTC.

The chain has TRBV18 and TRBJ2-5; D is tentatively TRBD1 or TRBD2 (5 bases each). Looked up from germline, CDR1 is KGHSH and CDR2 is LQKENI. V shed 3 bases and J shed 2 bases, with 10 bases lying between them. The CDR3 sequence is 14 residues long. DNA for the CDR3: TGTGCCAGCTCACCGTGGGGGTCTCAAGAGACCCAGTACTTC. Its protein is CASSPWGSQETQYF.

The V gene is TRBV2, the J gene TRBJ2-1; 12 bases align to TRBD2. The V segment lost 1 base and the J segment 9 bases; nucleotides outside the gene matches: 7. The germline V gene has CDR1 SNHLY and CDR2 FYNNEI. The CDR3 sequence is 16 residues long. CDR3 sequence: CASSEVLAGGLSEQFF. The CDR3 DNA is TGTGCCAGCAGTGAAGTCCTAGCGGGGGGGTTGAGTGAGCAGTTCTTC.

This clone was found once. The rearrangement uses TRBV6-5 and TRBJ2-7, with 7 positions matching TRBD2. Germline V lookup: CDR1 MNHEY, CDR2 SVGAGI. There are 14 residues in the CDR3. V shed 6 bases, J shed 6 bases, and the junction held 11 bases outside the gene matches. In DNA, the CDR3 is TGTGCCAGCAGGACCAGGGCTAGCGGCACCGAGCAGTACTTC. It translates to CASRTRASGTEQYF.

The rearrangement links TRBV20-1 to TRBJ2-5, with 10 bases fitting TRBD2. Germline CDR1 and CDR2: DFQATT and SNEGSKA (reference sequence). The CDR3 loop spans 11 amino acids. The ends lost 1 base at V and 10 bases at J; junction bases unmatched: 0. This CDR3 is CSARVAGGQYF. The CDR3 DNA follows: TGCAGTGCTAGAGTAGCGGGGGGCCAGTACTTC.

The genes are TRBV21-1 and TRBJ1-1. TRBV21-1 is classified as a pseudogene. This CDR3 is 14 amino acids long. For the CDR3, the DNA is TGTGCCAGCAGCCCCTCTGGGACTACCACTGAAGCTTTCTTT. This sequence encodes CASSPSGTTTEAFF.

In its sample, this clone was seen once. This sequence joins TRBV21-1 and TRBJ1-6; no check of the table's D call, TRBD1, against the DNA was made. TRBV21-1 constitutes a pseudogene. The CDR3 loop spans 20 amino acids. DNA for the CDR3: TGTGCCAGCAGCATCAGGGTTATTCCTCTCATTAACTCCTATAATTCACCCCTCCACTTT. Translating gives CASSIRVIPLINSYNSPLHF.

This chain joins TRBV6-2 or TRBV6-3 and TRBJ1-5, with TRBD1 matching 10 bases. The CDR3 extends over 15 amino acids. The germline V gene has CDR1 MNHEY and CDR2 SVGEGT. With V trimmed by 6 bases and J by 2 bases, 4 bases remained unmatched. CDR3 bases: TGTGCCAGCAGCAAGGGGACAGGGGGCAATCAGCCCCAGCATTTT. Translating gives CASSKGTGGNQPQHF.

The rearrangement links TRBV25-1 to TRBJ2-7; D gene ambiguous. This CDR3 is 14 amino acids long. Trimming shortened V by 3 bases and J by 0 bases, and 9 bases separated the two germline ends. The germline V gene has CDR1 MGHDK and CDR2 SYGVNS. The CDR3 here is CASSEPGSSYEQYF. CDR3 DNA sequence: TGTGCCAGCAGTGAGCCTGGCAGCTCCTACGAGCAGTACTTC.

The chain uses TRBV5-1 and TRBJ2-7, with 7 bases lining up with TRBD1. Trimming at V came to 4 bases and at J to 0 bases, leaving 7 bases not matched to a gene. The CDR3 has 15 residues. The germline gives CDR1 SGHRS, CDR2 YFSETQ. The CDR3 bases are TGCGCCAGCAGCATTGGGACAGCGAGCTCCTACGAGCAGTACTTC. It yields the protein CASSIGTASSYEQYF.

This chain links TRBV27 with TRBJ2-7; weak D call: TRBD2 (7 bases). This CDR3 is 15 amino acids long. Trimming left V 7 bases short and J 4 bases short, with 20 bases between. Germline V lookup: CDR1 MNHEY, CDR2 SMNVEV (reference sequence). In DNA form, the CDR3 reads TGTGCCAGCACCCTGGGAGGGGGGCCGGAGTACGAGCAGTACTTC. Translation gives CASTLGGGPEYEQYF.

The chain has TRBV6-5 and TRBJ1-6; D perhaps matches TRBD1 (5 bases). V was pared by 2 bases and J by 9 bases, with 17 bases between. The CDR3 totals 16 residues. Germline assignment: CDR1 MNHEY and CDR2 SVGAGI. CDR3 in DNA: TGTGCCAGCAGTTACGAGGGCCCCGCCCAGGGTTCACCCCTCCACTTT. It specifies CASSYEGPAQGSPLHF.

The chain has TRBV7-9 and TRBJ2-5; 9 bases are shared with TRBD2. The CDR3 covers 14 residues. Unmatched junction bases numbered 3, after V lost 4 bases and J lost 3 bases. CDR1 is SEHNR and CDR2 is FQNEAQ in the germline V gene (reference sequence). CDR3 sequence reads: CASSYAGGKETQYF. In DNA form, the CDR3 reads TGTGCCAGCAGCTACGCGGGGGGGAAAGAGACCCAGTACTTC.

This chain connects TRBV7-3 to TRBJ1-5; D might be TRBD1 (5 bases). The germline V gene encodes CDR1 SGHTA and CDR2 FQGTGA. The germline V and J ends were trimmed by 5 bases and 0 bases, with 11 bases remaining between them. The CDR3 runs to 15 residues. CDR3 amino acids: CASSARDGSNQPQHF. The CDR3 nucleotides are TGTGCCAGCAGCGCCCGGGACGGTAGCAATCAGCCCCAGCATTTT.

The V gene is TRBV5-1, the J gene TRBJ2-4; 10 nucleotides line up with TRBD1. This CDR3 is built from 18 residues. Germline CDR1 SGHRS, CDR2 YFSETQ. Losses at the gene ends were 4 bases for V and 0 bases for J; bases not matched to a gene: 10. Here the CDR3 reads CASSLVGQGPLAKNIQYF. The CDR3 coding sequence is TGCGCCAGCAGCCTGGTGGGACAGGGGCCACTAGCCAAAAACATTCAGTACTTC.

J is TRBJ1-1 and V is TRBV28; D gene ambiguous. The CDR3 has 15 residues. Per germline, CDR1 MDHEN and CDR2 SYDVKM. Trimming removed 6 bases from V and 1 base from J, with 15 bases in between. The CDR3: CASSPARGWNTEAFF. Written as DNA, the CDR3 is TGTGCCAGCAGCCCAGCCCGAGGGTGGAACACTGAAGCTTTCTTT.

V gene TRBV7-9 combines with J gene TRBJ2-2; 10 nucleotides agree with TRBD2. Trimming took 3 bases from V and 1 from J; bases not matched to a gene: 8. The CDR3 loop spans 18 amino acids. Germline V lookup: CDR1 SEHNR, CDR2 FQNEAQ (reference sequence). The CDR3 loop reads CASSFWPRTSGNTGELFF. In nucleotides, the CDR3 is TGTGCCAGCAGCTTTTGGCCCCGGACTAGCGGGAACACCGGGGAGCTGTTTTTT.

This chain connects TRBV18 to TRBJ2-2; weak D call: TRBD2 (5 bases). Germline lookup yields CDR1 KGHSH and CDR2 LQKENI. The CDR3 consists of 16 residues. V dropped 5 bases and J dropped 0 bases, with 13 bases sitting between them. The DNA for the CDR3 is TGTGCCAGCTCAATGGGTGGAGGAACGAACACCGGGGAGCTGTTTTTT. This encodes CASSMGGGTNTGELFF.

This clone was observed a few times. This chain uses TRBV6-2 or TRBV6-3 with TRBJ1-2, with D possibly matching TRBD1 (6 bases). Germline CDR1 MNHEY, CDR2 SVGEGT. This CDR3 region has 15 residues. The V end was cut by 0 bases, the J end by 5 bases, with 13 bases between. The CDR3 coding sequence is TGTGCCAGCAGTTACTCGGGTCCTGGACAGTATGGCTACACCTTC. Protein product: CASSYSGPGQYGYTF.

This chain joins TRBV11-2 and TRBJ1-1; 7 bases fit TRBD1. V lost 5 bases, J lost 8 bases, and 11 bases stayed unmatched. CDR1 and CDR2 from the germline V gene are SGHAT and FQNNGV. This CDR3 is 14 amino acids long. The CDR3 coding sequence is TGTGCCAGCAGCCCCAACTACGGACAGGCCGAAGCTTTCTTT. Protein sequence: CASSPNYGQAEAFF.

This rearrangement joins TRBV9 to TRBJ1-5; a possible D gene is TRBD1 (5 bases). V lost 3 bases and J lost 7, with 14 bases in between. The CDR3 runs to 14 residues. Germline values: CDR1 SGDLS, CDR2 YYNGEE. The CDR3: CASSAGGWGQPQHF. CDR3 bases: TGTGCCAGCAGCGCAGGAGGGTGGGGGCAGCCCCAGCATTTT.

The rearrangement uses TRBV6-5 and TRBJ1-2; perhaps TRBD1 as D (5 bases). Germline CDR1 MNHEY, CDR2 SVGAGI. The CDR3 is made up of 14 amino acids. Trimming took 6 bases from V and 3 from J, leaving 14 bases between them. The CDR3 here is CASSRRRGDYGYTF. The DNA of the CDR3 is TGTGCCAGCAGCCGAAGAAGGGGTGACTATGGCTACACCTTC.

J is TRBJ1-1 and V is TRBV28; a weak D match, TRBD1 (6 bases). CDR1 is MDHEN and CDR2 is SYDVKM in the germline V gene. CDR3 length: 16 amino acids. V lost 4 bases and J lost 4, with 19 bases in between. The CDR3, as DNA: TGTGCCAGCAGTTCCCCTAGGGGACACCTCGGCACTGAAGCTTTCTTT. This encodes CASSSPRGHLGTEAFF. The full variable domain, completed using reference TRBV28 and TRBJ1-1, is DVKVTQSSRYLVKRTGEKVFLECVQDMDHENMFWYRQDPGLGLRLIYFSYDVKMKEKGDIPEGYSVSREKKERFSLILESASTNQTSMYLCASSSPRGHLGTEAFFGQGTRLTVV.

The chain recombines TRBV2 with TRBJ1-1; no clear D gene. The CDR3 has 13 amino acids. V lost 3 bases and J 6 bases, leaving 11 bases between the germline ends. Per germline, CDR1 SNHLY and CDR2 FYNNEI. This chain's CDR3 is CASSDGNGAEAFF. The CDR3 DNA follows: TGTGCCAGCAGTGACGGCAACGGGGCTGAAGCTTTCTTT. Based on the CDR3 plus reference TRBV2 and TRBJ1-1, the full variable domain is EPEVTQTPSHQVTQMGQEVILRCVPISNHLYFYWYRQILGQKVEFLVSFYNNEISEKSEIFDDQFSVERPDGSNFTLKIRSTKLEDSAMYFCASSDGNGAEAFFGQGTRLTVV.